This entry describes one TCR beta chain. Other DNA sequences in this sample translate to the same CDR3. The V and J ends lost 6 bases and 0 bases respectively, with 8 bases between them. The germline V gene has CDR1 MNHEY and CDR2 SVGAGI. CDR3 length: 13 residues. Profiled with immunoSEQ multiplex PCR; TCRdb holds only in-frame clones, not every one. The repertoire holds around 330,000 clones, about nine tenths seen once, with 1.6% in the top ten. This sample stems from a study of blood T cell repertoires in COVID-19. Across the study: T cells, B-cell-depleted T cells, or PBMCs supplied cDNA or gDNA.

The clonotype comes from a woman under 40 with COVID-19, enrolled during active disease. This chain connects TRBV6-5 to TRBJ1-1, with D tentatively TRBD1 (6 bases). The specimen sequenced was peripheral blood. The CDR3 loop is CASRGGMNTEAFF. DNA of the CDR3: TGTGCCAGCAGAGGGGGTATGAACACTGAAGCTTTCTTT.